This entry lists 10 T cell receptor beta chains sequenced from one sample in a study of blood T cell repertoires in COVID-19. The assay was immunoSEQ multiplex PCR, and TCRdb's table has in-frame clones only and misses some. Found here are over 65,000 clones, 90% of them singletons; the top ten hold 6% to 7.5%. Sequencing used peripheral blood. Receptors originate from a human donor in a cohort sampled during active COVID-19.

The chain is built from TRBV18 and TRBJ1-5; perhaps TRBD1 as D (5 bases). Trimming took off 4 bases at V and 2 bases at J, with 9 bases between the two ends. CDR1 is KGHSH and CDR2 is LQKENI in the germline V gene. The CDR3 is 14 residues long. The CDR3 loop reads CASSQSRGNQPQHF. The CDR3 DNA reads TGTGCCAGCTCACAAAGCAGGGGCAATCAGCCCCAGCATTTT.

The gene calls are TRBV19 and TRBJ2-2, with 9 positions matching TRBD1. The CDR3 extends over 15 amino acids. J lost 4 bases, V lost 4 bases, and 4 bases had no gene match. Germline CDR1 LNHDA, CDR2 SQIVND (reference sequence). For the CDR3, the DNA is TGTGCCAGTAGTACGGGACAGGGAGGCACCGGGGAGCTGTTTTTT. Translation: CASSTGQGGTGELFF.

This clone showed up just a few times. This sequence joins TRBV11-1 and TRBJ1-5; D unclear. V lost 3 bases and J 5 bases, leaving 8 bases between the germline ends. CDR1 is SGHAT, CDR2 FQDESV, per germline (reference sequence). This CDR3 region has 13 residues. The CDR3 DNA reads TGTGCCAGCAGCTTGAACAACGATCAGCCCCAGCATTTT. Translation: CASSLNNDQPQHF.

V is TRBV3-1 (or the pseudogene TRBV3-2) and J is TRBJ2-7, with 9 nucleotides matching TRBD2. CDR1 and CDR2 (germline): LGHDT, YNNKEL (reference sequence). J gave up 6 bases and V 1 base, and 7 bases lay outside the gene matches. The CDR3 sequence is 15 residues long. The CDR3 reads CASSQVRGGVSEQYF. For the CDR3, the DNA is TGTGCCAGCAGCCAAGTGCGGGGGGGCGTGTCCGAGCAGTACTTC.

The CDR3 coding sequence is TGCGCCAGCAGCTCCGGAGGAGCCAGCACAGATACGCAGTATTTT. It translates to CASSSGGASTDTQYF. The V gene is TRBV5-1, the J gene TRBJ2-3; a possible D gene is TRBD2 (5 bases). The ends were cut back, 3 bases at V and 0 bases at J, with 11 bases in the middle. CDR3 length equals 15 residues. Germline V gives CDR1 SGHRS, CDR2 YFSETQ.

The chain is built from TRBV11-2 and TRBJ2-3, with TRBD2 as a possible D gene (6 bases). This CDR3 region has 14 residues. The V end lost 3 bases, the J end lost 2 bases, and 9 bases lay between the germline ends. Per germline, CDR1 SGHAT and CDR2 FQNNGV. The CDR3 sequence: CASSLTGLTDTQYF. The CDR3 DNA reads as TGTGCCAGCAGCTTGACGGGACTCACAGATACGCAGTATTTT.

This chain links TRBV3-1 (or the pseudogene TRBV3-2) with TRBJ2-3, with D tentatively TRBD2 (6 bases). V was shortened by 4 bases and J by 0 bases, with 14 bases between the two germline ends. Germline CDR1 LGHDT, CDR2 YNNKEL (reference sequence). CDR3 length: 16 residues. In DNA form, the CDR3 reads TGTGCCAGCAGCCGTGGCGGGACGGTTAGCACAGATACGCAGTATTTT. Residues: CASSRGGTVSTDTQYF.

The V and J genes are TRBV5-6 and TRBJ1-5; 7 bases fit TRBD1. The CDR3 loop spans 14 amino acids. Germline V lookup: CDR1 SGHDT, CDR2 YYEEEE. V dropped 4 bases and J dropped 1; count of bases not matched to a gene: 2. DNA of the CDR3: TGTGCCAGCAGCCCGGGACAGAGCAATCAGCCCCAGCATTTT. Protein sequence: CASSPGQSNQPQHF.

This clone was observed once. V gene TRBV6-5 combines with J gene TRBJ1-3; D call uncertain. This CDR3 comprises 16 residues. Germline assignment: CDR1 MNHEY and CDR2 SVGAGI. Between the trimmed V and J ends, which lost 1 base and 1 base, there was a span of 11 bases. The CDR3 bases are TGTGCCAGCAGTTACTTAGCTGGCGGATCTGGAAACACCATATATTTT. Translation: CASSYLAGGSGNTIYF.

The gene calls are TRBV6-1 and TRBJ1-2; D not certain. Germline loops: CDR1 MNHNS, CDR2 SASEGT. V lost 1 base to trimming and J lost 2 bases, with 8 bases between them. This CDR3 is built from 14 residues. The CDR3 sequence is CASSEGYSNYGYTF. CDR3 DNA: TGTGCCAGCAGTGAAGGGTACAGCAACTATGGCTACACCTTC.